A selection of T cell receptor beta chains follows, all from one sample in a study of identifying expanded T cells in peripheral blood. The assay was immunoSEQ multiplex PCR, and TCRdb's table has in-frame clones only and misses some. The sample carries some 96,000 clones, 88% recorded once. The sequenced material came from blood. These receptors originate from a person aged 18 to 75 in good health. The conserved cysteine and the conserved F or W are not part of the CDR3 here.

V gene	CDR3 protein
TRBV19	ASQETTGHTEAF
TRBV13	ASSPHSGSIPYEQY
TRBV19	ASSSGTSGGTGELF
TRBV2	AGGDSYGYT
TRBV13	ASSLRGLNTEAF
TRBV18	ASSLSETYEQY
TRBV29-1	STSAGGGAHTDTQY
TRBV30	AWSLPGGQTSYEQY
TRBV15	ATSPGQGNTEAF
TRBV18	ASSPSSTGTGGLGTIY
TRBV11-2	ASKSMPTAYEQY
TRBV7-9	ASSAPVTGGGLYFAEAF
TRBV7-2	ASSLDRGAYNSPLH
TRBV5-6	ASSRGEGLF
TRBV6-6	ASSTGTGGSLS
TRBV4-1	ASSQDLGQGNYGYT
TRBV4-3	ASSPTFGTGGSEQY
TRBV10-3	AISERGNQPQH
TRBV28	ASSPGGQVFTH
TRBV18	ASSPKDRALSYNEQF
TRBV19	ASSIRQSGASEQY
TRBV19	ASRQGLAKNIQY
TRBV10-3	AISDGKASGRAVGELF
TRBV18	ASSPGNSGNTIY
TRBV4-2	ASSQDGAGRGLEQF